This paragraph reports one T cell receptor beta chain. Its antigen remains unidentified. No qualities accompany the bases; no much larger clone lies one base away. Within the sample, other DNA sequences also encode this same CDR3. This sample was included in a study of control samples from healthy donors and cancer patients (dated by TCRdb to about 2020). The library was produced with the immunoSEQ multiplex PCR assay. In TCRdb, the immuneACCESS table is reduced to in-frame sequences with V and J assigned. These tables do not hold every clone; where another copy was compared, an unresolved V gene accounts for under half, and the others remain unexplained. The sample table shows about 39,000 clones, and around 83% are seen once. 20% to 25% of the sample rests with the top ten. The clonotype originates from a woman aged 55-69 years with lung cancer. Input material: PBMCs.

CDR3 sequence: CASSGQPLTNEKLFF. The DNA is as follows: TGTGCCAGCAGTGGGCAGCCCTTAACTAATGAAAAACTGTTTTTT. The rearrangement joined TRBV19 to TRBJ1-4, with the D segment identity uncertain. A distance of 15 bases separates the germline ends of V and J, which lose 9 bases and 1 base respectively. According to the germline V gene (reference sequence), CDR1 reads LNHDA and CDR2 reads SQIVND. From cysteine to phenylalanine, the CDR3 is 15 amino acids long. The sequence is cut down to CDR3 DNA, 45 bases in frame from base 1.